The clone carrying this TCR beta chain has a handful of counts. In the source study's methods: The authors estimated nucleated cell counts from reference gene primer amplification. The method was immunoSEQ multiplex PCR; TCRdb's version includes in-frame clones alone and lacks a portion of them. For V, J and clone size, that table is used; D and trimming come from the DNA. The sample consists of tens of thousands of clones, under 90% of them appearing once. The data derive from a study of blood T cell repertoires in COVID-19. Study context: Spain, Italy and the United States supplied samples that represented acute and convalescent COVID-19. From T cells, B-cell-depleted T cells, or PBMCs came the material, which was cDNA or gDNA.

Between the trimmed V and J ends, which lost 1 base and 8 bases, there was a span of 8 bases. This CDR3 is 13 amino acids long. Per the germline V gene, CDR1 is LGHDT and CDR2 is YNNKEL (reference sequence). The clonotype was recovered from a human donor in a cohort sampled during active COVID-19. The material sequenced was peripheral blood. The chain is built from TRBV3-1 (or the pseudogene TRBV3-2) and TRBJ1-4; D not certain. CDR3 amino acids: CASSQGPGEKLFF. DNA for the CDR3: TGTGCCAGCAGCCAAGGACCGGGGGAAAAACTGTTTTTT.